The 10 T cell receptor beta chains below all came from one sample that was sequenced in a study of cytomegalovirus exposure and HLA in healthy donors. Primers for the PCR totalled 60 Vbeta and 13 Jbeta. Only in-frame clones appear in the TCRdb table, and some are missing; sequencing was by immunoSEQ multiplex PCR. Altogether about 83,000 clones are present, 81% being singletons, with the ten largest covering around 1.9%. Sequenced: PBMCs. All receptors derive from a young woman in good health and CMV-seronegative.

This chain connects TRBV5-1 to TRBJ1-1; D gene uncertain. The CDR3 sequence is 14 residues long. Trimming pared 2 bases from V and 1 base from J, leaving 9 bases between. Germline V lookup: CDR1 SGHRS, CDR2 YFSETQ. The CDR3 spells CASSFTATNTEAFF. For the CDR3, the DNA is TGCGCCAGCAGCTTTACAGCAACGAACACTGAAGCTTTCTTT.

The chain recombines TRBV19 with TRBJ1-1; TRBD1 agrees at 7 bases. CDR3 size: 15 residues. With V trimmed by 4 bases and J by 2 bases, 7 bases remained unmatched. Per germline, CDR1 LNHDA and CDR2 SQIVND (reference sequence). CDR3 protein: CASSKTGTINTEAFF. The CDR3 DNA is TGTGCCAGTAGTAAGACAGGGACCATTAACACTGAAGCTTTCTTT.

The genes are TRBV5-8 and TRBJ2-5, with D maybe TRBD1 (6 bases). This CDR3 is built from 14 residues. Trimming removed 0 bases from V and 3 bases from J, with 9 bases in between. The germline gives CDR1 SGHTS, CDR2 YDEGEE. CDR3 amino acids: CASSLGQGKETQYF. CDR3 DNA: TGTGCCAGCAGCTTGGGGCAGGGGAAAGAGACCCAGTACTTC.

With regard to this clone: Other DNA sequences in the same sample also yield this CDR3. This chain uses TRBV28 with TRBJ1-5; the D is unclear. Germline values: CDR1 MDHEN, CDR2 SYDVKM. Trimming removed 3 bases from V and 6 bases from J, with 9 bases in between. The CDR3 has 13 residues. CDR3 bases: TGTGCCAGCAGTTTTCGGGGAGGTCAGCCCCAGCATTTT. The encoded protein is CASSFRGGQPQHF.

This clone has just a few counts. The chain joins TRBV30 to TRBJ2-1, with TRBD2 matching 9 bases. Germline trimming cut 4 bases from V and 11 bases from J; bases unmatched to any gene: 6. In germline, CDR1 is GTSNPN, CDR2 SVGIG (reference sequence). The CDR3 runs 12 residues. The CDR3 spells CAWNSGSTKQFF. DNA for the CDR3: TGTGCCTGGAATAGCGGGAGTACCAAGCAGTTCTTC.

This clone was found a few times. The chain combines TRBV9 with TRBJ2-1; D may be TRBD1 (5 bases). CDR1 SGDLS and CDR2 YYNGEE come from the germline V gene. There are 16 residues in the CDR3. V shed 0 bases and J shed 0 bases, with 10 bases lying between them. The CDR3 region has the DNA TGTGCCAGCAGCGTAGAGGGGTTAAGCTCCTACAATGAGCAGTTCTTC. Amino acid sequence: CASSVEGLSSYNEQFF.

This clone was detected only once. The genes are TRBV10-1 and TRBJ2-5, with TRBD1 as a possible D gene (6 bases). CDR1 is WNHNN, CDR2 SYGVQD, per germline (reference sequence). The CDR3 loop spans 14 amino acids. V was trimmed by 1 base and J by 4 bases, leaving 10 bases between them. CDR3 nucleotide sequence: TGCGCCAGCAGTGAGTTGGGGGCCCCAGAGACCCAGTACTTC. Residues: CASSELGAPETQYF.

The rearrangement joins TRBV6-5 to TRBJ1-4, with 7 bases aligning to TRBD1. Germline V gene lookup returns CDR1 MNHEY and CDR2 SVGAGI. The CDR3 totals 14 residues. V gave up 6 bases and J gave up 4 bases; unmatched junction bases: 5. The CDR3 is CASRTTGFNEKLFF. The CDR3 DNA follows: TGTGCCAGCAGAACGACAGGGTTTAATGAAAAACTGTTTTTT.

The chain is built from TRBV30 and TRBJ1-5; 7 nucleotides agree with TRBD1. The germline V gene has CDR1 GTSNPN and CDR2 SVGIG (reference sequence). Unmatched junction bases numbered 6, after V lost 3 bases and J lost 7 bases. CDR3 length: 13 amino acids. As DNA, the CDR3 is TGTGCCTGGAGCACAGGGGTTGGGCAGCCCCAGCATTTT. Translation gives CAWSTGVGQPQHF.

J is TRBJ1-2 and V is TRBV28, with TRBD1 as a possible D gene (6 bases). In germline, CDR1 is MDHEN, CDR2 SYDVKM. The CDR3 is 13 amino acids. V was clipped by 5 bases and J by 3 bases, with 10 bases between them. The DNA of the CDR3 is TGTGCCAGCAGTCTAGACAGGTACTATGGCTACACCTTC. Translation: CASSLDRYYGYTF.